This T cell receptor beta chain was found in a study of spatial heterogeneity in lung cancer. Time point given: sample taken at primary tumor resection. The donor population consisted of some 67 patients with untreated, early-stage non-small cell lung cancer. The sequenced material consisted of unsorted whole RNA from tumor, nontumor lung or frozen PBMC. The germline CDR1 and CDR2 sequences are LNHDA and SQIVND (reference sequence). The CDR3 runs 13 residues. Trimming took off 2 bases at V and 6 bases at J, with 10 bases between the two ends. General study findings and limits: Counts that tracked tumor mutation counts were those of expanded intratumoral alpha and beta TCRs.

TCRdb passed the 5' RACE reads through MiXCR, listing each CDR3 protein once. The repertoire includes about 9,600 distinct CDR3 sequences, approximately 12% of them detected once, and over 9.5% sits in the top ten. This clonotype has at least ten counts. Its target is unknown. This rearrangement joins TRBV19 to TRBJ1-2; unclear D gene. Specimen: lung tumor tissue, collected at surgery. The sequence was collected from a male donor with early-stage non-small cell lung cancer. The CDR3 here is CASSISGVDGYTF. The CDR3 DNA follows: TGTGCCAGTAGTATATCCGGGGTTGATGGCTACACCTTC.